This record looks at one T cell receptor (beta chain) sequence and its context. Germline V gives CDR1 MNHEY, CDR2 SMNVEV (reference sequence). V lost 6 bases and J 4 bases, leaving 19 bases between the germline ends. This CDR3 spans 16 amino acids. The sample belongs to a study of blood T cell repertoires in COVID-19. In the study overall: Samples taken during acute and convalescent COVID-19 were collected in the United States, Italy and Spain. The analysed material was cDNA or gDNA that came from T cells, B-cell-depleted T cells, or PBMCs.

As handled by the study authors: Cell counts per sample came from amplifying reference gene primers. Produced via immunoSEQ multiplex PCR; TCRdb's table is partial and in-frame only. The V and J calls and clone size were taken over from that table, and D and trimming were inferred from the DNA. The table has about 150,000 clones, about 80% seen once. The genes are TRBV27 and TRBJ1-3, with D tentatively TRBD1 (5 bases). The source is a man aged 55 to 70 with acute or convalescent COVID-19. The sequenced material came from peripheral blood. The CDR3 region is CASSPRRGARGNTIYF. Here the CDR3 DNA reads TGTGCCAGCAGCCCCAGGCGGGGCGCGAGGGGAAACACCATATATTTT.